This T cell receptor (beta chain) emerged from a study of Ad26.COV2.S vaccination and SARS-CoV-2 variants. Findings and limits, study-wide: Analyses of TCR breadth and depth may have underestimated total T cell responses. Substantial breadth was reportedly displayed by spike-specific CD8+ and CD4+ T cell responses after vaccination.

About this clone itself: Its antigen is not identified.

Sample treatment: about 20 received Ad26.COV2.S at low or high dose, single or two shots; about 5 received placebo; per-sample allocation not given. Each sample was drawn 63 days after the first injection (of vaccine or placebo). Clones were read by immunoSEQ multiplex PCR, and TCRdb kept only the in-frame ones, dropping some. The repertoire holds 400,000 to 500,000 clones, with 85% to 90% as singletons. The V end was cut by 5 bases, the J end by 4 bases, with 6 bases between. Germline-derived CDR1 and CDR2 are MGHDK and SYGVNS. The CDR3 runs 12 residues. The source material was peripheral blood, sampled in a trial of Ad26.COV2.S vaccine versus placebo. V usage is TRBV25-1 and J usage is TRBJ2-1; unclear D gene. This clonotype originated in a person between 18 and 65 years old who received the Ad26.COV2.S COVID-19 vaccine or a placebo. The CDR3 sequence is CASSYRYNEQFF. CDR3 sequence (DNA): TGTGCCAGCAGTTATCGTTACAATGAGCAGTTCTTC.